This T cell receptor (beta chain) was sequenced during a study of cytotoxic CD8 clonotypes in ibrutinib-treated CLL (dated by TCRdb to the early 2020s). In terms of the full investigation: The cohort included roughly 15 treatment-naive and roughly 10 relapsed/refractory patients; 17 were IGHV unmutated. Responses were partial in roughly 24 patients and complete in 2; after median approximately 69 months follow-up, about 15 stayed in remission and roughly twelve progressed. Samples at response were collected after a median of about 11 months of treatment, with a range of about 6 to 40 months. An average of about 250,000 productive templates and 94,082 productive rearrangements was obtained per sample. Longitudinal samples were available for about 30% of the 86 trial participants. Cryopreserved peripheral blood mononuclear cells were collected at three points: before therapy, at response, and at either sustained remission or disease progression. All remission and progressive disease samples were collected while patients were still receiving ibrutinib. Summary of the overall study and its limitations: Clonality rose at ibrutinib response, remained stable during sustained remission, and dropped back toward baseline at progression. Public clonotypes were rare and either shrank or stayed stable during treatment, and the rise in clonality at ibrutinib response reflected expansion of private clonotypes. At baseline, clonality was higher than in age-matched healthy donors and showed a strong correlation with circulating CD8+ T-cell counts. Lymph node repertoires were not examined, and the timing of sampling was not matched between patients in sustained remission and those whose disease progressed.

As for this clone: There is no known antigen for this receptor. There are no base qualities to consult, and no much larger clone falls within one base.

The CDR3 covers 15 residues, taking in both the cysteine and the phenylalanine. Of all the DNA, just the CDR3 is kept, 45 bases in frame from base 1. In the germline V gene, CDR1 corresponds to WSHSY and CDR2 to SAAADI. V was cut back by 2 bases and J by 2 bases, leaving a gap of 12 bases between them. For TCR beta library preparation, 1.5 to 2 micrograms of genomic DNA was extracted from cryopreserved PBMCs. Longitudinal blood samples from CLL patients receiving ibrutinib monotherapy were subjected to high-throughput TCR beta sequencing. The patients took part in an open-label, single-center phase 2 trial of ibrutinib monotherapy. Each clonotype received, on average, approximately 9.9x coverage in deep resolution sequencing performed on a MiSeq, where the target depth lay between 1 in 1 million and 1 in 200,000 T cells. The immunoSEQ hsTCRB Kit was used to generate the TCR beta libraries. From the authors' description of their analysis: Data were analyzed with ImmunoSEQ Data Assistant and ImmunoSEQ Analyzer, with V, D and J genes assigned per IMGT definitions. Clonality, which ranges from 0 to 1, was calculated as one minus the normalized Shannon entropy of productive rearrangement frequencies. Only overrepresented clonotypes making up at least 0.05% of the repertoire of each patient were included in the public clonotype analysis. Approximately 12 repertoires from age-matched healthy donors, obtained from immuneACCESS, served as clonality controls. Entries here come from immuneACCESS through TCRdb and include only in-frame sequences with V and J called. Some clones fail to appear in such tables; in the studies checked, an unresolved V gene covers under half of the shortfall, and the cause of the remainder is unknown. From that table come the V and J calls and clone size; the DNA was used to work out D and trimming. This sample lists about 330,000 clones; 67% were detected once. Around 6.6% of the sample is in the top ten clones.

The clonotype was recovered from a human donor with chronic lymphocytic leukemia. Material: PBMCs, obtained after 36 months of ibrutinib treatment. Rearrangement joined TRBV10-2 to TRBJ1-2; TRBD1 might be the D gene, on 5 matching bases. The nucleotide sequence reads TGCGCCAGCAGTGAGACCCAGGGTGCAAACTATGGCTACACCTTC. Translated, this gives CASSETQGANYGYTF.